A selection of T cell receptor beta chains follows, all from one sample in a study of blood T cell repertoires in COVID-19. Assay: immunoSEQ multiplex PCR; the TCRdb copy retains only in-frame clones and omits some. The sample contains under 400,000 clones, roughly 88% of which appear only once. The material sequenced was peripheral blood. These receptors were obtained from a woman aged 25 to 39 with COVID-19, enrolled during active disease. The CDR3 runs from the conserved cysteine through the conserved F or W. The D gene is left open where the match is weak. Size is stated for part of the rows, as once, few or many counts, or as a class when the clone is expanded.

V gene: TRBV7-6; J gene: TRBJ2-3; clone size: .; D gene: .; CDR3 protein: CASSRSTHSLPSTDTQYF; CDR3 DNA: TGTGCCAGCAGCCGCTCAACTCATAGCCTCCCGAGCACAGATACGCAGTATTTT
V gene: TRBV5-1; J gene: TRBJ1-1; clone size: .; D gene: TRBD1; CDR3 protein: CASSGRQGPNTEAFF; CDR3 DNA: TGCGCCAGCAGCGGAAGACAGGGACCGAACACTGAAGCTTTCTTT
V gene: TRBV6-1; J gene: TRBJ1-2; clone size: .; D gene: .; CDR3 protein: CASTPAEVYGYTF; CDR3 DNA: TGTGCCAGCACTCCTGCAGAGGTCTATGGCTACACCTTC
V gene: TRBV4-2; J gene: TRBJ1-1; clone size: .; D gene: .; CDR3 protein: CASSRSPREGTEAFF; CDR3 DNA: TGTGCCAGCAGCCGATCCCCCAGGGAAGGGACTGAAGCTTTCTTT
V gene: TRBV7-6; J gene: TRBJ2-5; clone size: .; D gene: TRBD2; CDR3 protein: CASSLGPSGGRIETQYF; CDR3 DNA: TGTGCCAGCAGCTTAGGCCCTAGCGGGGGGCGAATAGAGACCCAGTACTTC
V gene: TRBV7-2; J gene: TRBJ2-7; clone size: .; D gene: TRBD2; CDR3 protein: CASSSGGGTYEQYF; CDR3 DNA: TGTGCCAGCAGCAGCGGGGGGGGAACCTACGAGCAGTACTTC
V gene: TRBV6-5; J gene: TRBJ1-1; clone size: .; D gene: .; CDR3 protein: CASSYSGEGTEAFF; CDR3 DNA: TGTGCCAGCAGTTACTCAGGGGAAGGCACTGAAGCTTTCTTT
V gene: TRBV19; J gene: TRBJ2-1; clone size: .; D gene: TRBD1; CDR3 protein: CASSVSRTGYNEQFF; CDR3 DNA: TGTGCCAGTAGTGTCTCGAGGACAGGGTACAATGAGCAGTTCTTC
V gene: TRBV6-5; J gene: TRBJ1-3; clone size: .; D gene: .; CDR3 protein: CASSVDVAAGNTIYF; CDR3 DNA: TGTGCCAGCAGCGTCGATGTGGCTGCAGGAAACACCATATATTTT
V gene: TRBV7-9; J gene: TRBJ2-5; clone size: .; D gene: TRBD1; CDR3 protein: CASSEQTGGETQYF; CDR3 DNA: TGTGCCAGCAGCGAGCAGACAGGGGGAGAGACCCAGTACTTC
V gene: TRBV6-5; J gene: TRBJ1-2; clone size: .; D gene: TRBD1; CDR3 protein: CASRGTGGDGYTF; CDR3 DNA: TGTGCCAGCCGAGGTACAGGGGGGGACGGCTACACCTTC
V gene: TRBV2; J gene: TRBJ2-3; clone size: .; D gene: .; CDR3 protein: CASSDSSLTDTQYF; CDR3 DNA: TGTGCCAGCAGTGACTCCAGTCTCACAGATACGCAGTATTTT
V gene: TRBV2; J gene: TRBJ1-4; clone size: .; D gene: TRBD1; CDR3 protein: CARSSGTGDEKLFF; CDR3 DNA: TGTGCCAGGTCCTCCGGGACAGGGGATGAAAAACTGTTTTTT
V gene: TRBV19; J gene: TRBJ2-5; clone size: .; D gene: TRBD2; CDR3 protein: CASSKGLAEETQYF; CDR3 DNA: TGTGCCAGTAGCAAGGGACTAGCGGAAGAGACCCAGTACTTC
V gene: TRBV6-5; J gene: TRBJ2-3; clone size: .; D gene: TRBD2; CDR3 protein: CASSGTSGVTDTQYF; CDR3 DNA: TGTGCCAGCAGCGGGACTAGCGGGGTGACAGATACGCAGTATTTT
V gene: TRBV24-1; J gene: TRBJ1-6; clone size: .; D gene: .; CDR3 protein: CATSDGTLNSPLHF; CDR3 DNA: TGTGCCACCAGTGACGGGACTTTAAATTCACCCCTCCACTTT
V gene: TRBV27; J gene: TRBJ1-4; clone size: .; D gene: .; CDR3 protein: CASTLNEKLFF; CDR3 DNA: TGTGCCAGCACTCTTAATGAAAAACTGTTTTTT
V gene: TRBV27; J gene: TRBJ2-7; clone size: .; D gene: .; CDR3 protein: CASWDTSYEQYF; CDR3 DNA: TGTGCCAGCTGGGACACCTCCTACGAGCAGTACTTC
V gene: TRBV4-1; J gene: TRBJ2-2; clone size: .; D gene: .; CDR3 protein: CASSQGRETGELFF; CDR3 DNA: TGCGCCAGCAGCCAAGGGAGGGAAACCGGGGAGCTGTTTTTT
V gene: TRBV4-1; J gene: TRBJ1-2; clone size: .; D gene: .; CDR3 protein: CASSVVGLGGYTF; CDR3 DNA: TGCGCCAGCAGCGTTGTGGGCCTTGGAGGCTACACCTTC
V gene: TRBV14; J gene: TRBJ1-2; clone size: .; D gene: .; CDR3 protein: CASSQGTVGAGYTF; CDR3 DNA: TGTGCCAGCAGCCAAGGGACAGTTGGTGCGGGCTACACCTTC
V gene: TRBV7-8; J gene: TRBJ1-5; clone size: .; D gene: .; CDR3 protein: CASSHRDTTRQPQHF; CDR3 DNA: TGTGCCAGCAGCCACCGGGACACAACGCGCCAGCCCCAGCATTTT
V gene: TRBV6-5; J gene: TRBJ2-3; clone size: .; D gene: TRBD1; CDR3 protein: CAVAPTGGRDTQYF; CDR3 DNA: TGTGCCGTAGCTCCAACAGGGGGAAGAGATACGCAGTATTTT
V gene: TRBV6-2/TRBV6-3; J gene: TRBJ1-5; clone size: .; D gene: .; CDR3 protein: CASSFYRSGNQPQHF; CDR3 DNA: TGTGCCAGCAGTTTTTACAGGTCGGGCAATCAGCCCCAGCATTTT
V gene: TRBV11-2; J gene: TRBJ2-2; clone size: .; D gene: .; CDR3 protein: CASSLSLLAGTGELFF; CDR3 DNA: TGTGCCAGCAGCTTATCCCTACTAGCAGGGACCGGGGAGCTGTTTTTT
V gene: TRBV6-4; J gene: TRBJ2-3; clone size: .; D gene: .; CDR3 protein: CASSDSASTDTQYF; CDR3 DNA: TGTGCCAGCAGTGACTCGGCTAGCACAGATACGCAGTATTTT
V gene: TRBV11-2; J gene: TRBJ2-1; clone size: .; D gene: TRBD2; CDR3 protein: CASSRDGGVYNEQFF; CDR3 DNA: TGTGCCAGCAGCCGGGATGGGGGGGTATACAATGAGCAGTTCTTC
V gene: TRBV7-8; J gene: TRBJ2-1; clone size: once; D gene: TRBD2; CDR3 protein: CASSPLAGGYNEQFF; CDR3 DNA: TGTGCCAGCAGCCCCCTAGCGGGGGGGTACAATGAGCAGTTCTTC
V gene: TRBV6-6; J gene: TRBJ2-5; clone size: .; D gene: TRBD2; CDR3 protein: CASSYPGLAEETQYF; CDR3 DNA: TGTGCCAGCAGTTACCCCGGACTAGCCGAAGAGACCCAGTACTTC
V gene: TRBV6-5; J gene: TRBJ2-3; clone size: once; D gene: .; CDR3 protein: CASSYVDSTDTQYF; CDR3 DNA: TGTGCCAGCAGTTACGTGGACTCCACAGATACGCAGTATTTT
V gene: TRBV15; J gene: TRBJ2-5; clone size: .; D gene: TRBD2; CDR3 protein: CATSGLSGGEPQETQYF; CDR3 DNA: TGTGCCACCAGCGGCCTTAGCGGGGGAGAGCCCCAAGAGACCCAGTACTTC
V gene: TRBV5-1; J gene: TRBJ1-1; clone size: .; D gene: .; CDR3 protein: CASSPGHGGSTEAFF; CDR3 DNA: TGCGCCAGCAGCCCGGGACACGGGGGGAGCACTGAAGCTTTCTTT
V gene: TRBV29-1; J gene: TRBJ2-1; clone size: .; D gene: TRBD2; CDR3 protein: CSVPDWAGGLYNEQFF; CDR3 DNA: TGCAGCGTTCCGGATTGGGCGGGGGGGCTCTACAATGAGCAGTTCTTC
V gene: TRBV2; J gene: TRBJ2-2; clone size: .; D gene: TRBD2; CDR3 protein: CASSKGTSSGELFF; CDR3 DNA: TGTGCCAGCAGTAAGGGGACTAGTAGCGGGGAGCTGTTTTTT
V gene: TRBV29-1; J gene: TRBJ1-2; clone size: .; D gene: .; CDR3 protein: CSVGPFLTEYGYTF; CDR3 DNA: TGCAGCGTTGGTCCCTTTTTGACAGAGTATGGCTACACCTTC
V gene: TRBV7-9; J gene: TRBJ2-3; clone size: .; D gene: .; CDR3 protein: CASSLDGGAFTDTQYF; CDR3 DNA: TGTGCCAGCAGCTTAGACGGCGGGGCCTTCACAGATACGCAGTATTTT
V gene: TRBV6-4; J gene: TRBJ2-2; clone size: .; D gene: .; CDR3 protein: CASREDRFTGELFF; CDR3 DNA: TGTGCCAGCAGAGAAGACAGATTCACCGGGGAGCTGTTTTTT
V gene: TRBV5-4; J gene: TRBJ1-5; clone size: .; D gene: .; CDR3 protein: CASSFGGNQPQHF; CDR3 DNA: TGTGCCAGCAGCTTTGGAGGGAATCAGCCCCAGCATTTT
V gene: TRBV7-9; J gene: TRBJ2-7; clone size: once; D gene: .; CDR3 protein: CASSGRHSNEEQYF; CDR3 DNA: TGTGCCAGCAGCGGCCGACACAGCAATGAGGAGCAGTACTTC
V gene: TRBV7-2; J gene: TRBJ2-5; clone size: .; D gene: .; CDR3 protein: CASSVPGETQYF; CDR3 DNA: TGTGCCAGCAGCGTCCCCGGGGAGACCCAGTACTTC
V gene: TRBV6-5; J gene: TRBJ2-7; clone size: .; D gene: .; CDR3 protein: CASSPRRAYEQYF; CDR3 DNA: TGTGCCAGCTCCCCCAGGCGAGCCTACGAGCAGTACTTC
V gene: TRBV2; J gene: TRBJ2-7; clone size: .; D gene: TRBD1; CDR3 protein: CASSFGQGAYYEQYF; CDR3 DNA: TGTGCCAGCAGCTTCGGACAGGGAGCCTACTACGAGCAGTACTTC
V gene: TRBV9; J gene: TRBJ1-5; clone size: .; D gene: .; CDR3 protein: CASSAGRDQPQHF; CDR3 DNA: TGTGCCAGCAGCGCGGGAAGGGATCAGCCCCAGCATTTT
V gene: TRBV6-5; J gene: TRBJ1-6; clone size: .; D gene: .; CDR3 protein: CASRTDRGNNSPLHF; CDR3 DNA: TGTGCCAGCAGGACGGACCGGGGTAACAATTCACCCCTCCACTTT
V gene: TRBV11-3; J gene: TRBJ2-3; clone size: .; D gene: TRBD1; CDR3 protein: CASSPHSGTGGEDTQYF; CDR3 DNA: TGTGCCAGCAGCCCACACTCCGGGACAGGGGGCGAAGATACGCAGTATTTT
V gene: TRBV5-1; J gene: TRBJ2-5; clone size: .; D gene: TRBD2; CDR3 protein: CASSPRGGSQETQYF; CDR3 DNA: TGCGCCAGCAGCCCGCGGGGGGGCAGCCAAGAGACCCAGTACTTC
V gene: TRBV6-5; J gene: TRBJ2-1; clone size: once; D gene: .; CDR3 protein: CASSSTGRRYNEQFF; CDR3 DNA: TGTGCCAGCAGTTCTACAGGGCGCCGATACAATGAGCAGTTCTTC
V gene: TRBV2; J gene: TRBJ1-2; clone size: .; D gene: TRBD1; CDR3 protein: CASSAGGLGYTF; CDR3 DNA: TGTGCCAGCAGTGCAGGGGGCCTTGGCTACACCTTC
V gene: TRBV6-1; J gene: TRBJ1-1; clone size: .; D gene: .; CDR3 protein: CASSEYGGTDTEAFF; CDR3 DNA: TGTGCCAGCAGTGAATATGGGGGGACGGACACTGAAGCTTTCTTT
V gene: TRBV13; J gene: TRBJ2-3; clone size: .; D gene: .; CDR3 protein: CASSVRFPRTSSTDTQYF; CDR3 DNA: TGTGCCAGCAGCGTTAGATTCCCCCGCACCTCTAGCACAGATACGCAGTATTTT
V gene: TRBV7-2; J gene: TRBJ2-3; clone size: .; D gene: .; CDR3 protein: CASSLNYVSTDTQYF; CDR3 DNA: TGTGCCAGCAGCCTGAACTACGTAAGCACAGATACGCAGTATTTT
V gene: TRBV5-4; J gene: TRBJ2-7; clone size: .; D gene: .; CDR3 protein: CASSPTGMGHEQYF; CDR3 DNA: TGTGCCAGCAGCCCTACAGGGATGGGCCACGAGCAGTACTTC
V gene: TRBV3-1/TRBV3-2; J gene: TRBJ1-2; clone size: .; D gene: .; CDR3 protein: CASSRVLDGDYTF; CDR3 DNA: TGTGCCAGCAGCAGGGTATTAGACGGGGACTACACCTTC
V gene: TRBV28; J gene: TRBJ1-1; clone size: .; D gene: .; CDR3 protein: CASRLVGRTNTEAFF; CDR3 DNA: TGTGCCAGCAGACTAGTAGGACGTACGAACACTGAAGCTTTCTTT